This T cell receptor beta chain originates from a study of human T cells and chemical hapten exposure. Indicated time point: patch test 1, 2 weeks after DPC sensitization. Sample treatment: therapeutic diphenylcyclopropenone sensitization with weekly scalp DPC. This CDR3 has 14 amino acids. Trimming removed 2 bases from V and 2 bases from J, with 8 bases in between. Germline-derived CDR1 and CDR2 are ENHRY and SYGVKD. TCRdb redid the calling of the RACE reads with MiXCR, one entry per CDR3 protein. Counted here are 95,000 to 150,000 distinct CDR3 sequences, around 15% occurring once; the ten biggest clones make up 0.8% to 1%.

This sequence joins TRBV10-3 and TRBJ2-3; no clear D. The sequencing here drew on whole blood, taken in connection with sensitization to the hapten diphenylcyclopropenone (DPC). The origin of this receptor is a man aged 18 to 29 with alopecia areata. Some clones in this sample may be carry-over from other donors' samples. The DNA for the CDR3 is TGTGCCATCAGTGAGAGCCCAGACACAGATACGCAGTATTTT. It is translated as CAISESPDTDTQYF.